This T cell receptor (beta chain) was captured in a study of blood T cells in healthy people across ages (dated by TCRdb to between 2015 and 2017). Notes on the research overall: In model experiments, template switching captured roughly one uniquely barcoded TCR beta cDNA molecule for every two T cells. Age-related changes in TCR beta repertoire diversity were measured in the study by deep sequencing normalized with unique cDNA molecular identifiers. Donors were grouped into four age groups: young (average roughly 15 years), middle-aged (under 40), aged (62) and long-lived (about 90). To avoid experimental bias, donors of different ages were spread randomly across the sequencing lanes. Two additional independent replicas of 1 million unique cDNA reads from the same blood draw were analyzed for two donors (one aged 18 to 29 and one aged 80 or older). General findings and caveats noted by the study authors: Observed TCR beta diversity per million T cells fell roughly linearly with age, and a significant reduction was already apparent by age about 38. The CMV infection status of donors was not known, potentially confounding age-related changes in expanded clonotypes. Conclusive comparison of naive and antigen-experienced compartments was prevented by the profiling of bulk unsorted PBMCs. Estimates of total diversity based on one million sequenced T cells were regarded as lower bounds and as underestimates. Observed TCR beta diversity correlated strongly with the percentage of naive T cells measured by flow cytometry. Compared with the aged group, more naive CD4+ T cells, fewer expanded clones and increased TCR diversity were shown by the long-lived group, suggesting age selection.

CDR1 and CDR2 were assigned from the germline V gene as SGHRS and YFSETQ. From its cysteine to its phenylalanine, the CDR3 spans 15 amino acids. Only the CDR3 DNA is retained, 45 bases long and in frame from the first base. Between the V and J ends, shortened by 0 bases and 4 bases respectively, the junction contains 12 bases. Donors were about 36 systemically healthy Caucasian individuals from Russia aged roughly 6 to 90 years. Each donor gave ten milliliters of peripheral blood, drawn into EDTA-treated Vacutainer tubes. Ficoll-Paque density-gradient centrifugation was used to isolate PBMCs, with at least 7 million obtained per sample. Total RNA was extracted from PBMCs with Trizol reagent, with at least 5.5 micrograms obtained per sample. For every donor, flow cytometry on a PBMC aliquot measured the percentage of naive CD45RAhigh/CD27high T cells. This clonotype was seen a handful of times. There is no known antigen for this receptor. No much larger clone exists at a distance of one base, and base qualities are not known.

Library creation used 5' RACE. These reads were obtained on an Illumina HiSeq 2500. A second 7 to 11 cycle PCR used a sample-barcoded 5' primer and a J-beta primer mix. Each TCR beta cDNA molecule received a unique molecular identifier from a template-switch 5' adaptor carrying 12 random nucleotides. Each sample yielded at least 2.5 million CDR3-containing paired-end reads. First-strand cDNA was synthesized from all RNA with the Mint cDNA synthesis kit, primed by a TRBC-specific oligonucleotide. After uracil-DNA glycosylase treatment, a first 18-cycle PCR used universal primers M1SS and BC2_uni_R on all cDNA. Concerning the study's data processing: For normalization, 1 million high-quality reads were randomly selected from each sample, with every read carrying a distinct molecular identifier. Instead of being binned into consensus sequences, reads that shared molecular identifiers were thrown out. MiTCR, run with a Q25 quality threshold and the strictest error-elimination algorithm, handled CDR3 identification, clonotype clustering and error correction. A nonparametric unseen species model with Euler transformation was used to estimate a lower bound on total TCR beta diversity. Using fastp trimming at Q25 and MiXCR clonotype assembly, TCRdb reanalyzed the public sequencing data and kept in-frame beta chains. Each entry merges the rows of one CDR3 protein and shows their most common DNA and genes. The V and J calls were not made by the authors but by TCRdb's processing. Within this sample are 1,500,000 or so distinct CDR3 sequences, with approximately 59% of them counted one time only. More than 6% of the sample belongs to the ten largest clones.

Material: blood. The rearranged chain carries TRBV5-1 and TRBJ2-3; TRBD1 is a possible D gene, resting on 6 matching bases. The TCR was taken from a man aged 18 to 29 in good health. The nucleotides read TGCGCCAGCAGCTTGGCCAGGACAGTCGCAGATACGCAGTATTTT. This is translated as CASSLARTVADTQYF.